The rows below give T cell receptor beta chains drawn from one sample of a study of cytomegalovirus exposure and HLA in healthy donors. Repertoires were generated with immunoSEQ multiplex PCR, while TCRdb's copy carries only in-frame clones and drops some. The table includes 110,000 or so clones, 70% to 80% detected once. Sequencing was done on a sample of PBMCs. The receptors come from a man aged 45 to 65 in good health and CMV-seropositive. The CDR3 runs from the conserved cysteine through the conserved F or W. A D gene is named only where the DNA matches it firmly. Some rows have no size entry. The others give once, few or many, or a class for an expanded clone.

clone_size,d_call,v_call,j_call,cdr3_nt,cdr3_aa
NA,TRBD1,TRBV2,TRBJ1-2,TGTGCCAGCAGTGGAACGCCGGGGGACAGTTATGGCTACACCTTC,CASSGTPGDSYGYTF
NA,NA,TRBV18,TRBJ1-5,TGTGCCAGCTCAACTGACAGTCACAATCAGCCCCAGCATTTT,CASSTDSHNQPQHF
NA,TRBD1,TRBV7-9,TRBJ1-1,TGTGCCAGCAGCTTAGGCAAGGGACAGGGGGTTTTCACTGAAGCTTTCTTT,CASSLGKGQGVFTEAFF
NA,TRBD1,TRBV10-3,TRBJ1-2,TGTGCCATCAGTGATAGAGGGACAGGAGACGGTGGCTACACCTTC,CAISDRGTGDGGYTF
once,NA,TRBV7-2,TRBJ2-1,TGTGCCAGCAGCTCCCCCGGGACAAGGACCTACAATGAGCAGTTCTTC,CASSSPGTRTYNEQFF
NA,NA,TRBV6-1,TRBJ1-6,TGTGCCAGCAGTGAAGCGCAGGCCTACTTCCTCCACTTT,CASSEAQAYFLHF
few,NA,TRBV7-2,TRBJ1-5,TGTGCCAGCAGCTTCGGCAGGGCTAGCAATCAGCCCCAGCATTTT,CASSFGRASNQPQHF
NA,TRBD1,TRBV5-6,TRBJ2-7,TGTGCCAGCAGCGTAGGCAGGGGGTACGAGCAGTACTTC,CASSVGRGYEQYF
NA,NA,TRBV7-2,TRBJ1-1,TGTGCCAGCAGCCCCCGGGGGGGGACGACTGAAGCTTTCTTT,CASSPRGGTTEAFF
NA,TRBD1,TRBV10-3,TRBJ2-4,TGTGCCATCAGTGAACGCGGGACAGGGGGCGGTAAAAACATTCAGTACTTC,CAISERGTGGGKNIQYF
NA,TRBD1,TRBV4-1,TRBJ2-1,TGCGCCAGCAGCCATGGACAGGGGGACGATGAGCAGTTCTTC,CASSHGQGDDEQFF
NA,NA,TRBV7-2,TRBJ2-5,TGTGCCAGCAGCTTAGGGCCAAGGTTAGGAGAGCAGTACTTC,CASSLGPRLGEQYF
NA,TRBD1,TRBV13,TRBJ2-1,TGTGCCAGCAGCTTATCAGGGGGCATAAGGTTTCGGGATGAGCAGTTCTTC,CASSLSGGIRFRDEQFF
NA,TRBD1,TRBV14,TRBJ1-4,TGTGCCAGCAGCACCCTGCCGGGGACAGGGGCCGGAGAAAAACTGTTTTTT,CASSTLPGTGAGEKLFF
NA,NA,TRBV28,TRBJ1-3,TGTGCCAGCAGTTTTAGTGGGGGCTATGGAAACACCATATATTTT,CASSFSGGYGNTIYF
NA,TRBD2,TRBV19,TRBJ2-3,TGTGCCAGTAGTACCCCGGGACTAGCGGGGGCCGTCACAGATACGCAGTATTTT,CASSTPGLAGAVTDTQYF